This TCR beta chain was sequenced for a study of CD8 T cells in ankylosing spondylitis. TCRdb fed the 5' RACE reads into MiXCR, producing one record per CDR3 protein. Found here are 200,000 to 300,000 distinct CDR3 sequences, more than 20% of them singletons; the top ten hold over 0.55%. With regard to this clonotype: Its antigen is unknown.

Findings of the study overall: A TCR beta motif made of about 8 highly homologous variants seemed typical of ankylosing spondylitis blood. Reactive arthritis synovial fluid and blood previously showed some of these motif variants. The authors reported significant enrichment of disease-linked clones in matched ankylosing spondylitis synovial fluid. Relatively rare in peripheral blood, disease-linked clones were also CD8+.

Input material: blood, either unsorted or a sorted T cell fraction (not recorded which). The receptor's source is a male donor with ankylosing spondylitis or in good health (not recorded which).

The CDR3 sequence is CASSPPGLAATDTQYF. The CDR3 nucleotides read TGTGCCAGCAGTCCTCCGGGACTAGCGGCCACAGATACGCAGTATTTT. The rearrangement uses TRBV12-3 or TRBV12-4 and TRBJ2-3, with 11 bases that match TRBD2. V dropped 5 bases and J dropped 2; count of bases not matched to a gene: 6. CDR3 length: 16 amino acids.